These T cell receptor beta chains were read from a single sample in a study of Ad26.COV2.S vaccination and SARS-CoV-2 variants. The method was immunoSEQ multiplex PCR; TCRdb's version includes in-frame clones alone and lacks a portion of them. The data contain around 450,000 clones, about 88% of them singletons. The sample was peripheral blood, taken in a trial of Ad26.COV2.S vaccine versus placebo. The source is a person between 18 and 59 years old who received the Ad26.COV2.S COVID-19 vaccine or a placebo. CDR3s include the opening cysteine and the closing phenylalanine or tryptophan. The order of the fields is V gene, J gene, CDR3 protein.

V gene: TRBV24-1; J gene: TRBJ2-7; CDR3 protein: CATSDNAGTSGGTYEQYF
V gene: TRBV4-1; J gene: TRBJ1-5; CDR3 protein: CASSQAQGGSNQPQHF
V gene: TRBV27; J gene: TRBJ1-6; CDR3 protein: CASSFHDGGSYNSPLHF
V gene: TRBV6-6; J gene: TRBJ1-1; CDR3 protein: CASSYSIPTEAFF
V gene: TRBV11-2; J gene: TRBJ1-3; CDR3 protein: CASSRGQTGNTIYF
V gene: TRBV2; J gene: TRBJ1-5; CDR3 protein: CASSQQGVEQPQHF
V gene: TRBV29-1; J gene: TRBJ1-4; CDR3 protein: CSVETGQGAINEKLFF
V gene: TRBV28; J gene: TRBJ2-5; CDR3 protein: CASRPPDYQETQYF
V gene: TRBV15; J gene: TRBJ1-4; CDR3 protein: CATSRDRVFNEKLFF
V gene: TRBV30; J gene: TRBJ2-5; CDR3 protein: CAWSLALPGTQYF
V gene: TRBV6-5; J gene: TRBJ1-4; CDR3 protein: CASSYAAANEKLFF
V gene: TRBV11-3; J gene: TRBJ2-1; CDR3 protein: CASSLVWRQNYNEQFF
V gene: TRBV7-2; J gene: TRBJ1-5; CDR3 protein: CASSPSVRSNQPQHF
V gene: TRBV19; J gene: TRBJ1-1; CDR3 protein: CATLGGLNTEAFF
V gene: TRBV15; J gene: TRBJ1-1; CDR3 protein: CATSRDRGAEAFF
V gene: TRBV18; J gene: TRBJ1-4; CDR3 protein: CASSPLGQGREKLFF
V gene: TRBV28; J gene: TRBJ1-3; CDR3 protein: CASSETGTGKENTIYF
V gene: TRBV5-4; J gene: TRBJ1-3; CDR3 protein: CASSPGTSGGNTIYF
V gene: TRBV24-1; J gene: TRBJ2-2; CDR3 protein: CATSERDSVEGGELFF
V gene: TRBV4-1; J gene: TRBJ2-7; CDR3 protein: CASSRAMGQGNEQYF
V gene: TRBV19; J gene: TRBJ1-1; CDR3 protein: CASALDRGENTEAFF
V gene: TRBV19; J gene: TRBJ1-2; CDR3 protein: CASSEGYYGYTF
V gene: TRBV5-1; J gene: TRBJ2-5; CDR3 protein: CASSLPTSGGAEETQYF
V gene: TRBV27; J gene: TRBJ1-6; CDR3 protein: CASRGGYSYNSPLHF
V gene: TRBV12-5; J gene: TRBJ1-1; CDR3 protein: CASGLASGTGQPEAFF
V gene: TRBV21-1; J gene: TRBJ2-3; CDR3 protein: CASSKGGWGQGADTQYF
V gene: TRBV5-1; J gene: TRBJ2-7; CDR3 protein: CASSLAASSSSYEQYF
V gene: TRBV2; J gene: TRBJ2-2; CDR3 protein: CASSETGITGELFF
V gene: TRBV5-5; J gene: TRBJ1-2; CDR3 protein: CASSAYQGINYGYTF
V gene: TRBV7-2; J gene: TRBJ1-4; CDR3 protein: CASSLTTGNNEKLFF
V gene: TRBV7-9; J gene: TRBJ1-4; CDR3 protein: CASSLGDRNNEKLFF
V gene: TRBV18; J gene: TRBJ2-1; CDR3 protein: CASSSRGGGSGNEQFF
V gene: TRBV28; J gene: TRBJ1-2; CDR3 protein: CASSFRFSVRGYTF
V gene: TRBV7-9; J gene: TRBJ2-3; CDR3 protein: CASSLLAGWGTDTQYF
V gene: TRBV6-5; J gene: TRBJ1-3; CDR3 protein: CASSQGGYTIYF